The 15 T cell receptor beta chains below all came from one sample that was sequenced in a study of T cell responses to AZD1222 COVID-19 vaccine. Data came from immunoSEQ multiplex PCR; TCRdb stores just in-frame clones and leaves some out. The sample has about 130,000 clones; approximately 92% are singletons. The sequenced sample was peripheral blood, obtained 28 days after the second AZD1222 dose. The receptor set was obtained from an adult who received the AZD1222 COVID-19 vaccine.

V and J are TRBV28 and TRBJ2-7, with 7 bases aligning to TRBD1. This CDR3 comprises 13 residues. Per the germline V gene, CDR1 is MDHEN and CDR2 is SYDVKM. The J segment lost 1 base and the V segment lost 5 bases, leaving 2 bases of the junction unmatched. The CDR3 loop is CASSGGQSYEQYF. The CDR3 DNA sequence: TGTGCCAGCAGTGGGGGACAGTCCTACGAGCAGTACTTC.

V usage is TRBV4-1 and J usage is TRBJ2-1, with 9 bases aligning to TRBD1. The CDR3 sequence is 19 residues long. Germline V gene lookup returns CDR1 MGHRA and CDR2 YSYEKL. The J segment lost 2 bases and the V segment lost 2 bases, leaving 13 bases of the junction unmatched. The CDR3 DNA sequence: TGCGCCAGCAGCCAAATCCATCGGGTGGACAGGGGTCCCTACAATGAGCAGTTCTTC. Translated: CASSQIHRVDRGPYNEQFF.

A word on this clone: In the same sample, other DNA sequences code for this CDR3. V and J are TRBV7-2 and TRBJ2-5; no reliable D call. Germline CDR1 SGHTA, CDR2 FQGNSA. V was cut by 3 bases and J by 1 base, with 12 bases left in between. The CDR3 length is 15 residues. The CDR3 loop reads CASSLARGSQETQYF. The CDR3, as DNA: TGTGCCAGCAGCTTGGCTCGCGGATCCCAAGAGACCCAGTACTTC. Complete variable domain (other parts from reference TRBV7-2 and TRBJ2-5): GAGVSQSPSNKVTEKGKDVELRCDPISGHTALYWYRQSLGQGLEFLIYFQGNSAPDKSGLPSDRFSAERTGGSVSTLTIQRTQQEDSAVYLCASSLARGSQETQYFGPGTRLLVL.

V gene TRBV19 combines with J gene TRBJ1-2; 8 bases are shared with TRBD1. CDR3 length: 12 amino acids. The V gene's germline CDR1 is LNHDA and CDR2 SQIVND (reference sequence). V lost 7 bases to trimming and J lost 7 bases; unmatched junction nucleotides: 5. CDR3 sequence (DNA): TGTGCCAGTACCGAAACAGGGGGTGGCTACACCTTC. The encoded protein is CASTETGGGYTF.

The chain is built from TRBV19 and TRBJ1-3; a weak D match, TRBD1 (5 bases). V dropped 2 bases and J dropped 0 bases, with 11 bases sitting between them. The CDR3 is 16 residues long. Germline V gene lookup returns CDR1 LNHDA and CDR2 SQIVND (reference sequence). CDR3 DNA sequence: TGTGCCAGTAGTATAAGGGGCAGCCGCTCTGGAAACACCATATATTTT. Its protein product is CASSIRGSRSGNTIYF.

The chain recombines TRBV5-4 with TRBJ2-5, with TRBD1 matching 7 bases. Germline V CDR1 and CDR2: SGHNT, YYREEE (reference sequence). The CDR3 length is 15 residues. With V trimmed by 4 bases and J by 0 bases, 6 bases remained unmatched. Here the CDR3 DNA reads TGTGCCAGCAGCCTAGGGGGACAGAACCAAGAGACCCAGTACTTC. Translating gives CASSLGGQNQETQYF.

This chain uses TRBV3-1 (or the pseudogene TRBV3-2) with TRBJ2-1; maybe TRBD2 (6 bases). The CDR3 totals 12 residues. Germline V gene sequence: CDR1 LGHDT, CDR2 YNNKEL (reference sequence). V was clipped by 4 bases and J by 5 bases, with 6 bases between them. The CDR3 reads CASSRTNNEQFF. CDR3 in DNA: TGTGCCAGCAGCCGGACTAACAATGAGCAGTTCTTC.

J is TRBJ2-7 and V is TRBV19; TRBD2 matches 10 bases. Trimming at V came to 10 bases and at J to 0 bases, leaving 12 bases not matched to a gene. Per germline, CDR1 LNHDA and CDR2 SQIVND (reference sequence). This CDR3 region has 16 residues. CDR3 sequence reads: CAISTFTSGVSYEQYF. DNA of the CDR3: TGTGCCATAAGTACGTTTACTAGCGGGGTCTCCTACGAGCAGTACTTC.

This chain joins TRBV11-2 and TRBJ1-2; TRBD1 matches at 8 bases. Unmatched junction bases numbered 6, after V lost 5 bases and J lost 4 bases. The CDR3 is 14 amino acids. Germline CDR1 reads SGHAT; CDR2 reads FQNNGV. This CDR3 is CASSTGGVPYGYTF. CDR3 bases: TGTGCCAGCAGCACAGGGGGGGTACCCTATGGCTACACCTTC.

The count of this clone is one. CDR3 DNA sequence: TGTGCCAGCAGCCCCAAGCGGTTGAACACCGGGGAGCTGTTTTTT. This sequence encodes CASSPKRLNTGELFF. The V gene is TRBV6-6, the J gene TRBJ2-2, with D possibly being TRBD2 (5 bases). CDR1 and CDR2 (germline): MNHNY, SVGAGI (reference sequence). Trimming stripped 6 bases from V and 1 base from J, with 12 bases between. This CDR3 has 15 amino acids.

On this clone itself: The sample carries other DNA sequences with the same CDR3. This chain connects TRBV4-1 to TRBJ1-2, with D hard to call. This CDR3 comprises 14 residues. CDR1 MGHRA and CDR2 YSYEKL come from the germline V gene. Trimming cost V 1 base and J 2 bases, with 8 bases left between them. CDR3 nucleotides: TGCGCCAGCAGCCAAGGGGGAGGAAACTATGGCTACACCTTC. Translated: CASSQGGGNYGYTF.

The chain combines TRBV28 with TRBJ2-1, with 8 nucleotides matching TRBD1. The CDR3 length is 17 residues. Germline loops: CDR1 MDHEN, CDR2 SYDVKM. Trimming cost V 7 bases and J 7 bases; bases outside gene matches: 18. The CDR3 protein is CASIDGQGLGWRNEQFF. The CDR3 nucleotides read TGTGCCAGCATCGACGGACAGGGTTTGGGTTGGAGGAATGAGCAGTTCTTC.

CDR3 sequence: CASGLGTTTMNTEAFF. The CDR3 DNA reads as TGCGCCAGTGGGCTGGGGACTACGACCATGAACACTGAAGCTTTCTTT. The rearrangement uses TRBV5-1 and TRBJ1-1; D might be TRBD1 (5 bases). Per the germline V gene, CDR1 is SGHRS and CDR2 is YFSETQ. The germline V and J ends were trimmed by 8 bases and 0 bases, with 20 bases remaining between them. CDR3 length equals 16 residues.

This clone was counted once. The V and J genes are TRBV20-1 and TRBJ2-1; unclear D gene. V was cut by 4 bases and J by 3 bases, with 4 bases left in between. The CDR3 has 11 residues. Germline-derived CDR1 and CDR2 are DFQATT and SNEGSKA (reference sequence). The CDR3 spells CSANGYNEQFF. The CDR3 DNA reads as TGCAGTGCTAACGGCTACAATGAGCAGTTCTTC.

This chain uses TRBV6-6 with TRBJ2-7; 7 bases are a match to TRBD2. The CDR3 runs to 12 residues. V was pared by 5 bases and J by 6 bases, with 4 bases of the junction left unmatched. The germline gives CDR1 MNHNY, CDR2 SVGAGI (reference sequence). CDR3 DNA sequence: TGTGCCAGCAGTGGGTGGGGGGGCGAGCAGTACTTC. This encodes CASSGWGGEQYF.